This TCR beta chain was obtained from a study of cytomegalovirus exposure and HLA in healthy donors. A multiplex PCR was run with 60 Vbeta primers and 13 Jbeta primers. TCRdb's copy holds only in-frame clones and misses some; the assay was immunoSEQ multiplex PCR. The sample lists approximately 120,000 clones, around 78% occurring once. Sequences were obtained from PBMCs. The TCR originated in a man in his forties in good health and CMV-seronegative.

The CDR3 here is CASSQRGNSPLHF. The CDR3, as DNA: TGCGCCAGCAGCCAACGGGGAAACTCACCCCTCCACTTT. V is TRBV4-3 and J is TRBJ1-6; D is unresolved. V lost 2 bases, J lost 10 bases, and 9 bases lay in between. CDR1 and CDR2 (germline): LGHNA, YSLEER. The CDR3 runs 13 residues.